The 4 T cell receptor beta chains below all came from one sample that was sequenced in a study of blood T cell repertoires in COVID-19. Using immunoSEQ multiplex PCR, the repertoire was profiled, and TCRdb retains in-frame clones only, with some absent. The sample shows about 260,000 clones, about 88% of them seen only once. Specimen: peripheral blood. The receptor source for this set is a woman aged 30 to 39 with COVID-19, enrolled during active disease.

This clone was counted between two and nine times. The CDR3 is CASSLTTHEQYF. The CDR3 DNA reads as TGTGCCAGCAGCCTCACAACCCACGAGCAGTACTTC. This sequence joins TRBV11-2 and TRBJ2-7, with D unclear. The germline V and J ends were trimmed by 5 bases and 5 bases, with 10 bases remaining between them. This CDR3 is 12 amino acids long. CDR1 is SGHAT and CDR2 is FQNNGV in the germline V gene.

The chain couples TRBV7-2 to TRBJ2-7, with D possibly being TRBD1 (5 bases). The V gene's germline CDR1 is SGHTA and CDR2 FQGNSA. The CDR3 is made up of 15 amino acids. V lost 0 bases and J 1 base, leaving 10 bases between the germline ends. The chain's CDR3 is CASSLAQYRSYEQYF. CDR3 nucleotides: TGTGCCAGCAGCTTAGCGCAGTACAGGTCCTACGAGCAGTACTTC.

The V call is TRBV28, the J call TRBJ1-6, with D tentatively TRBD1 (6 bases). The CDR3 consists of 19 residues. The ends were cut back, 6 bases at V and 2 bases at J, with 23 bases in the middle. Germline CDR1 reads MDHEN; CDR2 reads SYDVKM. The CDR3, as DNA: TGTGCCAGCAGAGGGGGGGGTTTGGGCAGGGTAACCTATAATTCACCCCTCCACTTT. Protein: CASRGGGLGRVTYNSPLHF.

The chain employs TRBV9 and TRBJ1-3, with D maybe TRBD1 (5 bases). Germline V CDR1 and CDR2: SGDLS, YYNGEE. The germline V and J ends were trimmed by 0 bases and 2 bases, with 15 bases remaining between them. This CDR3 is 17 amino acids long. The CDR3 bases are TGTGCCAGCAGCGTAGGATCCGGCGGCAGGGCTGGAAACACCATATATTTT. Amino acid sequence: CASSVGSGGRAGNTIYF.